Following are 6 T cell receptor beta chains from one sample sequenced in a study of shared clonotypes between healthy human individuals. The protocol was immunoSEQ multiplex PCR, while the TCRdb copy is restricted to in-frame clones and leaves out a portion. The table lists roughly 1 million clones, around four fifths of them singletons. The specimen sequenced was memory CD4+ T cells sorted from blood. Specified subset: CD45RA-negative fraction. The source is a man between 18 and 35 years old in good health.

The chain couples TRBV7-9 to TRBJ2-3, with 7 bases identical to TRBD1. The CDR3 sequence is 15 residues long. Per the germline V gene, CDR1 is SEHNR and CDR2 is FQNEAQ (reference sequence). J was trimmed by 0 bases and V by 4 bases; bases with no gene match: 4. The CDR3 sequence: CASSWGQRSTDTQYF. CDR3 sequence (DNA): TGTGCCAGCAGCTGGGGACAGAGAAGCACAGATACGCAGTATTTT.

This clone was detected only a few times. The J gene is TRBJ1-2, the V gene TRBV2, with D possibly being TRBD1 (5 bases). The germline V and J ends were trimmed by 9 bases and 5 bases, with 16 bases remaining between them. The CDR3 sequence is 13 residues long. Germline V lookup: CDR1 SNHLY, CDR2 FYNNEI. CDR3 sequence reads: CASTEDTSYGYTF. The CDR3 region has the DNA TGTGCCAGTACCGAGGACACTTCGTATGGCTACACCTTC.

This rearrangement joins TRBV5-1 to TRBJ2-7; 9 bases match TRBD2. V was clipped by 6 bases and J by 0 bases; unmatched bases: 10. The V gene's germline CDR1 is SGHRS and CDR2 YFSETQ. This CDR3 has 16 amino acids. CDR3 nucleotides: TGCGCCAGCACATTCGTTAGCGGGAGCGGCTCCTACGAGCAGTACTTC. Its protein product is CASTFVSGSGSYEQYF.

V and J are TRBV10-3 and TRBJ1-4, with 7 bases that match TRBD1. The junction had 9 bases not matched to a gene; V was cut back by 10 bases and J by 4 bases. CDR3 length: 14 amino acids. The germline V gene encodes CDR1 ENHRY and CDR2 SYGVKD. CDR3 bases: TGTGCCACGAACCCCGGGACAGTTAATGAAAAACTGTTTTTT. This sequence encodes CATNPGTVNEKLFF.

The chain is built from TRBV27 and TRBJ2-7, with D uncertain. Trimming took off 6 bases at V and 2 bases at J, with 11 bases between the two ends. CDR1 and CDR2 from the germline V gene are MNHEY and SMNVEV (reference sequence). This CDR3 is built from 13 residues. The CDR3 reads CASRGILTYEQYF. The CDR3 DNA sequence: TGTGCCAGCAGAGGGATCTTAACCTACGAGCAGTACTTC.

The chain employs TRBV11-2 and TRBJ1-4; no firm D call. The CDR3 consists of 14 residues. V was pared by 2 bases and J by 8 bases, with 12 bases between. In germline, CDR1 is SGHAT, CDR2 FQNNGV. CDR3: CASSLRGSGEKLFF. In DNA form, the CDR3 reads TGTGCCAGCAGCTTACGGGGTTCTGGCGAAAAACTGTTTTTT.